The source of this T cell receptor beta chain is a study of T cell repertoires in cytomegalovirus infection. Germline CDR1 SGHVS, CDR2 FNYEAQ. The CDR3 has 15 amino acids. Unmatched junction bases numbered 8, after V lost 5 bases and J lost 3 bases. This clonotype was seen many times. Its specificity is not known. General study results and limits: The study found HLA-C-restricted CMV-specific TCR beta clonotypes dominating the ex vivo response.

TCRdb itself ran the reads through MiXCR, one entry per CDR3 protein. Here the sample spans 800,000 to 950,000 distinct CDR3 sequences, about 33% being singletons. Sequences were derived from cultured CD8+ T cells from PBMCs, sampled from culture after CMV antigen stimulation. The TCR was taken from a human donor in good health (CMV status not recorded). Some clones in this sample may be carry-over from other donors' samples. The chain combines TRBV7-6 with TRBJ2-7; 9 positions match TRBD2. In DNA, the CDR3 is TGTGCCAGCAGCCCTATTGGGACTAGCATCTACGAGCAGTACTTC. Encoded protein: CASSPIGTSIYEQYF.